Following are 16 T cell receptor beta chains from one sample sequenced in a study of blood T cells in healthy people across ages. Through a sample-barcoded 5' primer and a J-beta primer mix, a second PCR was run for roughly 6 to 12 cycles. TCRdb reprocessed the 5' RACE reads with MiXCR, giving one entry per CDR3 protein. The sample has over a million distinct CDR3 sequences; about 43% are singletons. Sequenced: blood. The receptors stem from a woman aged 18-35 years in good health.

This clonotype was detected ten times or more. V is TRBV20-1 and J is TRBJ2-5, with 8 bases fitting TRBD2. CDR1 is DFQATT and CDR2 is SNEGSKA in the germline V gene (reference sequence). The V segment lost 5 bases and the J segment 2 bases; nucleotides outside the gene matches: 10. CDR3 size: 15 residues. CDR3 sequence (DNA): TGCAGTGCTGGTTTAGCGGGAATGGATCAAGAGACCCAGTACTTC. Protein: CSAGLAGMDQETQYF.

The sample holds a few counts of this clonotype. The chain recombines TRBV14 with TRBJ2-7; D remains unclear. The CDR3 loop spans 14 amino acids. Trimming took 1 base from V and 7 from J, leaving 14 bases between them. Per germline, CDR1 SGHDN and CDR2 FVKESK. The CDR3 protein is CASSQGRTYNEQYF. The CDR3 DNA is TGTGCCAGCAGCCAAGGGCGGACCTACAATGAGCAGTACTTC.

J is TRBJ2-5 and V is TRBV20-1; 7 bases are a match to TRBD1. Germline CDR1 DFQATT, CDR2 SNEGSKA (reference sequence). The CDR3 loop spans 14 amino acids. V trimming: 5 bases; J trimming: 11 bases; junction bases outside the gene matches: 17. The CDR3 spells CSAYTGEPYNEQYF. As DNA, the CDR3 is TGCAGTGCTTACACAGGGGAACCCTACAATGAGCAGTACTTC.

This clonotype appeared a few times. The chain has TRBV9 and TRBJ2-1, with 7 bases that match TRBD2. The junction had 5 bases not matched to a gene; V was cut back by 2 bases and J by 6 bases. Germline V gene sequence: CDR1 SGDLS, CDR2 YYNGEE. This CDR3 region has 14 residues. CDR3 sequence (DNA): TGTGCCAGCAGCGTGAGCGGGATTCCCAATGAGCAGTTCTTC. It translates to CASSVSGIPNEQFF.

V and J are TRBV27 and TRBJ1-1; no firm D call. CDR3 size: 20 residues. Germline V gives CDR1 MNHEY, CDR2 SMNVEV (reference sequence). V was trimmed by 1 base and J by 1 base, leaving 25 bases between them. The CDR3 DNA is TGTGCCAGCAGTTTATGGCCCCCTGGATACCTGGAGGGAACGAACACTGAAGCTTTCTTT. The encoded protein is CASSLWPPGYLEGTNTEAFF.

There are a few counts of this clonotype. The V call is TRBV27, the J call TRBJ1-2; perhaps TRBD1 as D (5 bases). In germline, CDR1 is MNHEY, CDR2 SMNVEV (reference sequence). The CDR3 is 15 amino acids. V lost 6 bases and J 1 base, leaving 15 bases between the germline ends. The DNA of the CDR3 is TGTGCCAGCAGGCGAGGGGCAGACCATAACTATGGCTACACCTTC. Its protein is CASRRGADHNYGYTF.

This clonotype was counted between two and nine times. The chain uses TRBV28 and TRBJ2-6, with a tentative D call TRBD1 (6 bases). The germline V gene encodes CDR1 MDHEN and CDR2 SYDVKM. Trimming took off 2 bases at V and 1 base at J, with 15 bases between the two ends. This CDR3 contains 18 residues. The CDR3 coding sequence is TGTGCCAGCAGTTTAGGTGGGGGCAGGTTTTCTGGGGCCAACGTCCTGACTTTC. This gives the protein CASSLGGGRFSGANVLTF.

The chain combines TRBV9 with TRBJ2-5, with 9 bases lining up with TRBD1. This CDR3 has 16 residues. The V gene end was trimmed by 0 bases and the J gene end by 6 bases; junction bases not matched to a gene: 9. From germline, CDR1 is SGDLS and CDR2 YYNGEE. This CDR3 reads CASSVDAGQGRQTQYF. The CDR3 nucleotides read TGTGCCAGCAGCGTAGACGCGGGACAGGGTCGGCAGACCCAGTACTTC. Based on the CDR3 plus reference TRBV9 and TRBJ2-5, the full variable domain is DSGVTQTPKHLITATGQRVTLRCSPRSGDLSVYWYQQSLDQGLQFLIQYYNGEERAKGNILERFSAQQFPDLHSELNLSSLELGDSALYFCASSVDAGQGRQTQYFGPGTRLLVL.

The chain couples TRBV7-2 to TRBJ2-7, with D perhaps matching TRBD2 (5 bases). CDR1 is SGHTA and CDR2 is FQGNSA in the germline V gene. This CDR3 comprises 14 residues. The V end was cut by 5 bases, the J end by 3 bases, with 14 bases between. CDR3 loop: CASSVSLGIYEQYF. CDR3 coding DNA: TGTGCCAGCAGCGTATCCCTCGGGATCTACGAGCAGTACTTC.

This clonotype was seen a single time. This could be a read error, since a much larger clone is one nucleotide away. The V and J genes are TRBV6-6 and TRBJ2-7, with D perhaps assigned TRBD1 or TRBD2 (5 bases each). The CDR3 runs 14 residues. Looked up from germline, CDR1 is MNHNY and CDR2 is SVGAGI (reference sequence). V shed 2 bases and J shed 2 bases, with 10 bases lying between them. The CDR3 bases are TGTGCCAGCAGTTACCCGGGACGGACCTACGAGCAGTACTTC. Protein product: CASSYPGRTYEQYF.

The CDR3 sequence is CASSDAPGTGYGEQYF. Here the CDR3 DNA reads TGTGCCAGCAGTGATGCACCCGGGACAGGGTATGGAGAGCAGTACTTC. This chain connects TRBV6-1 to TRBJ2-4, with 9 nucleotides matching TRBD1. The V gene's germline CDR1 is MNHNS and CDR2 SASEGT. Losses at the gene ends were 3 bases for V and 13 bases for J; bases not matched to a gene: 16. The CDR3 consists of 16 residues.

The CDR3 DNA is TGTGCCAGCAGTCCCCCGGGACAGGGGTCTTTCTTT. It translates to CASSPPGQGSFF. The gene calls are TRBV12-3 or TRBV12-4 and TRBJ1-1, with TRBD1 matching 10 bases. The CDR3 consists of 12 residues. J lost 12 bases, V lost 5 bases, and 6 bases had no gene match.

The gene calls are TRBV6-1 and TRBJ1-3; no reliable D call. Germline CDR1 is MNHNS and CDR2 is SASEGT. V was pared by 7 bases and J by 0 bases, with 10 bases between. CDR3 length: 14 amino acids. The CDR3 nucleotides are TGTGCCAGCATAGGCGCAACCTCTGGAAACACCATATATTTT. It specifies CASIGATSGNTIYF.

This clonotype has just one count. V usage is TRBV27 and J usage is TRBJ1-6; 8 bases agree with TRBD1. Germline loops: CDR1 MNHEY, CDR2 SMNVEV (reference sequence). The CDR3 sequence is 16 residues long. V was clipped by 4 bases and J by 11 bases; unmatched bases: 13. The CDR3 loop reads CASSSGQEIIPTPLHF. The CDR3 DNA reads as TGTGCCAGCAGTTCGGGACAGGAGATAATCCCCACACCCCTCCACTTT.

This clonotype was seen a few times. The gene calls are TRBV12-3 or TRBV12-4 and TRBJ1-2, with D perhaps TRBD1 (5 bases). CDR3 length: 14 residues. Trimming took off 6 bases at V and 5 bases at J, with 16 bases between the two ends. The CDR3 protein is CASRMTGVGYGYTF. The CDR3 DNA reads as TGTGCCAGCAGGATGACGGGGGTTGGGTATGGCTACACCTTC.

This clonotype occurred many times. As DNA, the CDR3 is TGTGCCATCAGTGACAGGGGCTACGAGCAGTACTTC. Amino acid sequence: CAISDRGYEQYF. The genes are TRBV10-3 and TRBJ2-7, with D maybe TRBD1 (6 bases). The CDR3 is 12 amino acids. V lost 3 bases, J lost 3 bases, and 6 bases lay in between. Germline CDR1 ENHRY, CDR2 SYGVKD.